The 2 T cell receptor beta chains below come from one sample, sequenced in a study of OX40 agonist ivuxolimab in advanced cancers. Method: immunoSEQ multiplex PCR; TCRdb's copy keeps in-frame clones and lacks some. Among about 13,000 clones, roughly two thirds were seen once, and the ten largest hold around a quarter. Sequences were derived from CD4+ or CD8+ T cells sorted from blood, sampled in a trial of the OX40 agonist ivuxolimab. These receptor sequences come from an adult with an advanced solid tumor such as melanoma, head and neck, liver or kidney cancer.

About this clone: A far larger clone is only one base removed, so a read error is likely. The same CDR3 can be traced to other DNA sequences in this sample. The J gene is TRBJ2-3, the V gene TRBV5-1; unclear D gene. Trimming left V 4 bases short and J 4 bases short, with 16 bases between. CDR1 is SGHRS, CDR2 YFSETQ, per germline. This CDR3 has 15 amino acids. The CDR3 bases are TGCGCCAGCAGCAGGGCGTGGGGTGAGGCAGATACGCAGTATTTT. Encoded protein: CASSRAWGEADTQYF.

V usage is TRBV13 and J usage is TRBJ2-3; D might be TRBD1 or TRBD2, each matching 5 bases. The CDR3 sequence is 14 residues long. Germline CDR1 PRHDT, CDR2 FYEKMQ (reference sequence). V was cut by 3 bases and J by 4 bases, with 11 bases left in between. CDR3 DNA: TGTGCCAGCAGCTTCGGGGCGTCGGCAGATACGCAGTATTTT. It translates to CASSFGASADTQYF. The whole variable domain, filled in from reference TRBV13 and TRBJ2-3, reads AAGVIQSPRHLIKEKRETATLKCYPIPRHDTVYWYQQGPGQDPQFLISFYEKMQSDKGSIPDRFSAQQFSDYHSELNMSSLELGDSALYFCASSFGASADTQYFGPGTRLTVL.